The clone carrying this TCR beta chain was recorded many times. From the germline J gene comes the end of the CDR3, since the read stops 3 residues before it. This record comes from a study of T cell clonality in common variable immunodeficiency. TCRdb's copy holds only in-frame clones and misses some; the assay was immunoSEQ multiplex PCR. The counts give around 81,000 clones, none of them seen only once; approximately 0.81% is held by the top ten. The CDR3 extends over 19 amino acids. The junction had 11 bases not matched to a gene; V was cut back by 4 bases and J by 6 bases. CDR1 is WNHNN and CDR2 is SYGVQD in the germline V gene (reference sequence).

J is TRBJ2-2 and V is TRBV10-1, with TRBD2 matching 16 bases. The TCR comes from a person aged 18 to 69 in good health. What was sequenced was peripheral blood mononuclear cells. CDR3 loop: CASSGGLAGGEFNSGELFF. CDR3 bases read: TGCGCCAGCAGTGGGGGACTAGCGGGAGGGGAATTTAATTCCGGGGAG.